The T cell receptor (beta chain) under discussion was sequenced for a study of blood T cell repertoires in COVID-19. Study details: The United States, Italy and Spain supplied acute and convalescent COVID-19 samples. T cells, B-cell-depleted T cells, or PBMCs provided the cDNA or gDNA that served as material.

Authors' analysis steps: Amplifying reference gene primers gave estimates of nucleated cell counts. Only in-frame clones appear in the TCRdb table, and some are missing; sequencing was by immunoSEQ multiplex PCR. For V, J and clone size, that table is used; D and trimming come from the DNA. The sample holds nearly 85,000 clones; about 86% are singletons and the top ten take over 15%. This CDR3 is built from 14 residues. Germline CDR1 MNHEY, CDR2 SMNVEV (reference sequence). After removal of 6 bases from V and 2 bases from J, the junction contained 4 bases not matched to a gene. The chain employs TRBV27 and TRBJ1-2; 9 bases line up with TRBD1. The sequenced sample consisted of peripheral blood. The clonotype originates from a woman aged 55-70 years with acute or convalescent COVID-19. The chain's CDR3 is CASRAGTGNYGYTF. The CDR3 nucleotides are TGTGCCAGCAGGGCCGGGACAGGGAACTATGGCTACACCTTC.